The sequence of this T cell receptor beta chain was determined in a study of T cell clonality in common variable immunodeficiency. This clone was observed at least ten times. The read ends 3 residues shy of where the CDR3 ends; the end is completed using the germline J gene. Sequenced by immunoSEQ multiplex PCR; TCRdb stores in-frame clones only, minus some. This repertoire holds approximately 81,000 clones, and none appear only once. CDR3 length: 14 amino acids. Germline V gene lookup returns CDR1 LNHDA and CDR2 SQIVND (reference sequence). The V and J ends lost 3 bases and 4 bases respectively, with 10 bases between them.

The sequencing input was peripheral blood mononuclear cells. This clonotype was obtained from a person aged 18 to 75 in good health. The chain employs TRBV19 and TRBJ1-5; possible D gene TRBD1, 5 bases. This CDR3 reads CASSIGRGNQPQHF. The CDR3 bases that were read are TGTGCCAGTAGTATCGGTCGGGGGAATCAGCCC.